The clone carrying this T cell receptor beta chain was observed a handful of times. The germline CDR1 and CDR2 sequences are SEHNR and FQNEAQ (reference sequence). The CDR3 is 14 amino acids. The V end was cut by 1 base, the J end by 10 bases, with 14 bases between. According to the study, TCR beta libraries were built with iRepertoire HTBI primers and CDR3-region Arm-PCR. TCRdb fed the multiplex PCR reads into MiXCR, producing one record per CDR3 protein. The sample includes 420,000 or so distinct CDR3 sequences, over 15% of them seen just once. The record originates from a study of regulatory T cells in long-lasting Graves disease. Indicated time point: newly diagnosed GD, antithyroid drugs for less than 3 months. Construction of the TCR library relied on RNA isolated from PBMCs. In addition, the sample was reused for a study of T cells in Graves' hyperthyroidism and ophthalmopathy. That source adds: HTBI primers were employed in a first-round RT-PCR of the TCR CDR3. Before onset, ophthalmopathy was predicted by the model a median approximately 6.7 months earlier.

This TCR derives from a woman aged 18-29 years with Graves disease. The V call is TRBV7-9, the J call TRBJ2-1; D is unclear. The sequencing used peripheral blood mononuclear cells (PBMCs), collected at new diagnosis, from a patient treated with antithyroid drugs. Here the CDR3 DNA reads TGTGCCAGCAGCTTAGGGGTAAGGCTCACAGAGCAGTTCTTC. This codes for CASSLGVRLTEQFF.